This T cell receptor beta chain is drawn from a study of T cells in Graves' hyperthyroidism and ophthalmopathy. CDR1 is SGHVS and CDR2 is FQNEAQ in the germline V gene. There are 15 residues in the CDR3. The V gene end was trimmed by 5 bases and the J gene end by 6 bases; junction bases not matched to a gene: 12. In this sample, this clonotype turned up many times. There were TCR beta CDR3 regions amplified from RNA transcripts. TCR CDR3 regions were first amplified by RT-PCR with HTBI primers. TCRdb analysed the multiplex PCR reads with MiXCR anew, one entry per CDR3 protein. This sample has hundreds of thousands of distinct CDR3 sequences, with 15% to 19% found just once.

This TCR was sampled from a woman under 30 with Graves' hyperthyroidism that later progressed to Graves' ophthalmopathy. The rearrangement joins TRBV7-8 to TRBJ1-2; 7 nucleotides align to TRBD1. Sequenced material: blood. The chain's CDR3 is CASSPWTGMRDGYTF. CDR3 DNA: TGTGCCAGCAGCCCGTGGACAGGAATGAGGGATGGCTACACCTTC.